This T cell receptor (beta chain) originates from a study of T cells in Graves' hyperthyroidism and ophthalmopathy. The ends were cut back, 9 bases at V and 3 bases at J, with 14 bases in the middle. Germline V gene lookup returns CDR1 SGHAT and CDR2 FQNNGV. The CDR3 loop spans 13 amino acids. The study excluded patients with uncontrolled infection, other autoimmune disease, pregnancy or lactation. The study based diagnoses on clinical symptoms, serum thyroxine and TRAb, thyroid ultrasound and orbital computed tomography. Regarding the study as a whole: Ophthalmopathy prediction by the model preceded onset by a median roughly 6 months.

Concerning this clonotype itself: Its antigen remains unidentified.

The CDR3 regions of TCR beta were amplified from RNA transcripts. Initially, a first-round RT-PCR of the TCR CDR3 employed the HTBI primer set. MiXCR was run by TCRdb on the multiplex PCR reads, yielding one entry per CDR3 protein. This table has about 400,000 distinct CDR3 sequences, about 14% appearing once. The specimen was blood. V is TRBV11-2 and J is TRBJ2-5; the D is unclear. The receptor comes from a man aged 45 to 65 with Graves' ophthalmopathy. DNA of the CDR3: TGTGCCAGTAGTAAAAGGGCAGAAGAGACCCAGTACTTC. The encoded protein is CASSKRAEETQYF.